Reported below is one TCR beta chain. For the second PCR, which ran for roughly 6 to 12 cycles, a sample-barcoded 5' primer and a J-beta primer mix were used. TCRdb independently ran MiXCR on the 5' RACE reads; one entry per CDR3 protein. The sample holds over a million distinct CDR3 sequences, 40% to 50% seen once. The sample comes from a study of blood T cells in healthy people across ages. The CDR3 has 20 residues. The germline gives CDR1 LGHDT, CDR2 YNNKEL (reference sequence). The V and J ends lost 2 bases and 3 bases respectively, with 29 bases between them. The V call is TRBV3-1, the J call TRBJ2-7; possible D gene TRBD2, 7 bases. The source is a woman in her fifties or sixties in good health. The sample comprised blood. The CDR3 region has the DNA TGTGCCAGCAGCCAATCGGGGGCAGGGAGGGGCGCGCGGGCCTTCTACGAGCAGTACTTC. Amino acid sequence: CASSQSGAGRGARAFYEQYF.